A selection of T cell receptor beta chains follows, all from one sample in a study of blood T cell repertoires in COVID-19. Only in-frame clones appear in the TCRdb table, and some are missing; sequencing was by immunoSEQ multiplex PCR. This sample has fewer than 400,000 clones; less than 85% occur once, and the top ten carry approximately 3.7%. Source material: peripheral blood. These receptors were obtained from a woman between 18 and 29 years old with acute or convalescent COVID-19. Both conserved end residues are part of each CDR3. D genes are given only for firm matches. Size tells how often a clone was seen (once, few, many) or the class of an expanded clone, and some rows leave it out.

D gene,clone size,J gene,V gene,CDR3 protein,CDR3 DNA
-,-,TRBJ1-3,TRBV7-9,CASSPKTGFSSGNTIYF,TGTGCCAGCAGCCCTAAAACAGGGTTCAGCTCTGGAAACACCATATATTTT
-,-,TRBJ2-3,TRBV27,CASSPWLAADTQYF,TGTGCCAGCAGCCCGTGGCTAGCAGCAGATACGCAGTATTTT
-,-,TRBJ2-7,TRBV6-5,CASSSGRGDHEQYF,TGTGCCAGCAGTTCGGGCAGGGGGGATCACGAGCAGTACTTC
TRBD1,-,TRBJ2-7,TRBV27,CASRVDRGNSYEQYF,TGTGCCAGCAGGGTCGACAGGGGGAACTCCTACGAGCAGTACTTC
TRBD2,-,TRBJ2-1,TRBV7-9,CAGWASGISEQFF,TGTGCGGGGTGGGCTAGCGGGATCTCTGAGCAGTTCTTC
TRBD1,-,TRBJ1-1,TRBV24-1,CATSDWDSEAFF,TGTGCCACCAGTGACTGGGACAGTGAAGCTTTCTTT
-,-,TRBJ1-6,TRBV5-1,CASSPRVGGDSPLHF,TGCGCCAGCAGCCCCCGGGTGGGAGGCGATTCACCCCTCCACTTT
TRBD1,-,TRBJ2-7,TRBV23-1,CASSQTGDRDNEQYF,TGCGCCAGCAGTCAAACAGGGGACAGGGACAACGAGCAGTACTTC
-,once,TRBJ1-1,TRBV11-2,CASSPEKQGRAFF,TGTGCCAGCAGCCCAGAAAAACAGGGCAGGGCTTTCTTT
-,-,TRBJ1-3,TRBV28,CASSLPGSGNTIYF,TGTGCCAGCAGTTTACCGGGCTCTGGAAACACCATATATTTT
-,few,TRBJ1-1,TRBV12-3/TRBV12-4,CASSFGRATEAFF,TGTGCCAGCAGTTTCGGGAGGGCCACTGAAGCTTTCTTT
-,once,TRBJ1-1,TRBV2,CASSEWARGAEAFF,TGTGCCAGCAGTGAATGGGCCAGGGGCGCTGAAGCTTTCTTT
TRBD1,-,TRBJ1-4,TRBV30,CAWSPLEQGAREKLFF,TGTGCCTGGAGTCCGCTCGAACAGGGGGCGAGGGAAAAACTGTTTTTT
TRBD2,-,TRBJ2-7,TRBV5-1,CASSLKGTSGAYEQYF,TGCGCCAGCAGCTTGAAGGGGACTAGCGGGGCCTACGAGCAGTACTTC
-,-,TRBJ1-5,TRBV19,CASSGTGTGENQPQHF,TGTGCCAGTAGTGGAACCGGGACGGGGGAGAATCAGCCCCAGCATTTT
-,-,TRBJ2-5,TRBV6-5,CASSYSLQGLVETQYF,TGTGCCAGCAGTTACTCGTTGCAGGGTTTAGTTGAGACCCAGTACTTC
TRBD1,-,TRBJ1-2,TRBV4-1,CASSQWDRDSYGYTF,TGCGCCAGCAGCCAGTGGGACAGGGATAGCTATGGCTACACCTTC
TRBD2,-,TRBJ2-1,TRBV4-1,CASSQDVGLAGENEQFF,TGCGCCAGCAGCCAAGATGTGGGACTAGCGGGAGAAAATGAGCAGTTCTTC
TRBD1,once,TRBJ1-2,TRBV11-2,CASSSGQGLGYTF,TGTGCCAGCAGCTCGGGACAGGGACTTGGCTACACCTTC
-,once,TRBJ1-2,TRBV5-5,CASSLQGHYGYTF,TGTGCCAGCAGCTTACAGGGCCACTATGGCTACACCTTC
-,-,TRBJ1-3,TRBV7-3,CASSPTGRSGNTIYF,TGTGCCAGCAGCCCCACAGGGCGCTCTGGAAACACCATATATTTT
-,-,TRBJ2-7,TRBV5-4,CASSLGGIYEQYF,TGTGCCAGCAGCTTGGGAGGAATATACGAGCAGTACTTC
TRBD2,-,TRBJ2-5,TRBV7-3,CASRTTSGSETQYF,TGTGCCAGCAGGACGACTAGCGGGAGTGAGACCCAGTACTTC
TRBD2,-,TRBJ2-1,TRBV7-6,CASSLTRTSGSEQFF,TGTGCCAGCAGCCTAACGAGGACTAGCGGTAGTGAGCAGTTCTTC
TRBD2,-,TRBJ2-3,TRBV4-1,CASSRAGGPSDTQYF,TGCGCCAGCAGCCGAGCGGGAGGGCCCTCAGATACGCAGTATTTT
-,-,TRBJ1-2,TRBV7-9,CASRYDRYYGYTF,TGTGCCAGCAGGTACGACAGGTACTATGGCTACACCTTC
TRBD1,-,TRBJ2-1,TRBV30,CAWSITQGDEQFF,TGTGCCTGGAGTATTACACAGGGGGATGAGCAGTTCTTC
-,-,TRBJ2-1,TRBV7-3,CASSSPPRDNEQFF,TGTGCCAGCAGCTCCCCCCCGAGGGACAATGAGCAGTTCTTC
-,-,TRBJ1-1,TRBV9,CASSVLSQTTEAFF,TGTGCCAGCAGCGTATTATCACAGACCACTGAAGCTTTCTTT
-,-,TRBJ2-5,TRBV19,CASSRRWADQETQYF,TGTGCCAGTAGTAGGAGGTGGGCAGATCAAGAGACCCAGTACTTC
TRBD2,-,TRBJ2-7,TRBV5-6,CASSLGFGGRPYEQYF,TGTGCCAGCAGCTTGGGGTTCGGCGGGAGACCCTACGAGCAGTACTTC
-,-,TRBJ1-2,TRBV5-4,CASSLQGLQLAGYTF,TGTGCCAGCAGCTTACAGGGCCTCCAGCTCGCGGGCTACACCTTC
TRBD1,-,TRBJ1-5,TRBV19,CASSLIRTGRFNQPQHF,TGTGCCAGTAGTCTCATTCGGACAGGGCGGTTCAATCAGCCCCAGCATTTT
-,-,TRBJ2-2,TRBV4-2,CASSQDRPEGELFF,TGTGCCAGCAGCCAAGATAGGCCGGAGGGGGAGCTGTTTTTT
TRBD1,once,TRBJ2-4,TRBV28,CASSPGTGGAGKNIQYF,TGTGCCAGCAGTCCCGGGACAGGGGGCGCGGGCAAAAACATTCAGTACTTC
-,-,TRBJ1-2,TRBV28,CASSNLGGAHGYTF,TGTGCCAGCAGTAACCTAGGAGGGGCGCATGGCTACACCTTC
-,-,TRBJ2-2,TRBV19,CASRFGGELFF,TGTGCCAGTAGATTCGGCGGGGAGCTGTTTTTT
-,few,TRBJ2-3,TRBV18,CASSPPASRTDTQYF,TGTGCCAGCTCACCACCGGCATCACGCACAGATACGCAGTATTTT
-,-,TRBJ1-5,TRBV5-5,CASSLAQGDQPQHF,TGTGCCAGCAGCTTGGCACAGGGTGATCAGCCCCAGCATTTT